One and the same sample provided the 11 T cell receptor beta chains below, sequenced in a study of CD8 T cells in ankylosing spondylitis. TCRdb passed the 5' RACE reads through MiXCR, listing each CDR3 protein once. The sample includes 25,000 or so distinct CDR3 sequences, over 6.5% of them seen just once. Sequenced material: blood. All receptors derive from a male donor with ankylosing spondylitis or in good health (not recorded which).

This rearrangement joins TRBV7-9 to TRBJ1-1; no firm D call. V lost 5 bases, J lost 4 bases, and 20 bases lay in between. Germline CDR1 SEHNR, CDR2 FQNEAQ (reference sequence). The CDR3 contains 16 residues. The chain's CDR3 is CASSPSLWGGSTEAFF. CDR3 DNA: TGTGCCAGCAGCCCCTCTTTGTGGGGAGGGAGCACTGAAGCTTTCTTT. Complete variable domain (other parts from reference TRBV7-9 and TRBJ1-1): DTGVSQNPRHKITKRGQNVTFRCDPISEHNRLYWYRQTLGQGPEFLTYFQNEAQLEKSRLLSDRFSAERPKGSFSTLEIQRTEQGDSAMYLCASSPSLWGGSTEAFFGQGTRLTVV.

There are a few counts of this clonotype. This chain joins TRBV7-9 and TRBJ2-5, with D possibly matching TRBD2 (5 bases). CDR3 length: 16 amino acids. In germline, CDR1 is SEHNR, CDR2 FQNEAQ (reference sequence). V lost 3 bases and J lost 2, with 16 bases in between. The CDR3 region has the DNA TGTGCCAGCAGCTTCGTCAAACTAGGAAGTCAAGAGACCCAGTACTTC. It is translated as CASSFVKLGSQETQYF.

The rearrangement links TRBV18 to TRBJ1-4; no clear D. The CDR3 has 15 residues. Germline V gene data show CDR1 as KGHSH and CDR2 as LQKENI. The V end lost 2 bases, the J end lost 0 bases, and 7 bases lay between the germline ends. This CDR3 reads CASSPLAATNEKLFF. CDR3 nucleotides: TGTGCCAGCTCACCATTGGCCGCAACTAATGAAAAACTGTTTTTT. Looking up the rest from reference TRBV18 and TRBJ1-4 gives the full variable domain: NAGVMQNPRHLVRRRGQEARLRCSPMKGHSHVYWYRQLPEEGLKFMVYLQKENIIDESGMPKERFSAEFPKEGPSILRIQQVVRGDSAAYFCASSPLAATNEKLFFGSGTQLSVL.

Only a few counts were recorded for this clonotype. The genes are TRBV12-3 or TRBV12-4 and TRBJ2-2; D is unresolved. This CDR3 contains 13 residues. Trimming pared 7 bases from V and 3 bases from J, leaving 9 bases between. CDR3 protein: CASNAGHTGELFF. CDR3 nucleotides: TGTGCCAGCAATGCAGGTCACACCGGGGAGCTGTTTTTT.

This clonotype has just one count. The rearrangement links TRBV12-3 or TRBV12-4 to TRBJ2-1; D could derive from TRBD1 or TRBD2 (6 bases each). This CDR3 comprises 16 residues. V was trimmed by 7 bases and J by 9 bases, leaving 25 bases between them. This CDR3 reads CASIPQRGVGAGEQFF. DNA for the CDR3: TGTGCCAGCATCCCCCAGAGGGGGGTCGGGGCTGGTGAGCAGTTCTTC.

The chain links TRBV7-2 to TRBJ2-5, with no clear D. Germline lookup yields CDR1 SGHTA and CDR2 FQGNSA. Trimming took off 5 bases at V and 5 bases at J, with 18 bases between the two ends. The CDR3 covers 15 residues. CDR3 bases: TGTGCCAGCAGCGCAGATCCGGCTAAATCGGAGACCCAGTACTTC. It yields the protein CASSADPAKSETQYF.

This clonotype occurred many times. The chain is built from TRBV30 and TRBJ1-5, with 7 bases matching TRBD1. V was clipped by 1 base and J by 4 bases; unmatched bases: 1. Germline loops: CDR1 GTSNPN, CDR2 SVGIG (reference sequence). The CDR3 runs to 13 residues. This chain's CDR3 is CAWSEQGNQPQHF. Here the CDR3 DNA reads TGTGCCTGGAGTGAACAGGGGAATCAGCCCCAGCATTTT.

This rearrangement joins TRBV5-1 to TRBJ2-5; no clear D. The CDR3 covers 14 residues. V was pared by 4 bases and J by 5 bases, with 15 bases between. Germline V CDR1 and CDR2: SGHRS, YFSETQ. CDR3 in DNA: TGCGCCAGCAGCAATCACCGCAACTGGGAGACCCAGTACTTC. This gives the protein CASSNHRNWETQYF.

Only a few counts were recorded for this clonotype. The chain recombines TRBV7-2 with TRBJ2-7, with TRBD2 matching over 7 bases. The CDR3 covers 14 residues. CDR1 is SGHTA and CDR2 is FQGNSA in the germline V gene. V gave up 1 base and J gave up 2 bases; unmatched junction bases: 2. The CDR3: CASSLVSGTYEQYF. The CDR3 nucleotides are TGTGCCAGCAGCTTAGTGAGCGGGACCTACGAGCAGTACTTC.

This clonotype was seen a few times. The chain has TRBV11-2 and TRBJ2-3, with a weak D call TRBD1 (6 bases). This CDR3 is built from 14 residues. V dropped 5 bases and J dropped 3 bases, with 12 bases sitting between them. CDR1 and CDR2 from the germline V gene are SGHAT and FQNNGV. The CDR3 loop is CASSRGILTDTQYF. CDR3 nucleotide sequence: TGTGCCAGCAGCAGGGGGATTTTGACAGATACGCAGTATTTT.

This clonotype was found many times. The rearrangement joins TRBV27 to TRBJ2-2, with a possible D match to TRBD1 (5 bases). CDR1 and CDR2 (germline): MNHEY, SMNVEV (reference sequence). This CDR3 has 12 residues. Trimming removed 7 bases from V and 4 bases from J, with 7 bases in between. The CDR3 bases are TGTGCCAGCAATCAGGGCACCGGGGAGCTGTTTTTT. It codes for CASNQGTGELFF.